Here is one T cell receptor beta chain with its context. This receptor's antigen is unknown. No base-level quality is on record; no much larger clone is a single base apart. This entry comes from a study of glioma-infiltrating T cells after dendritic cell vaccination (dated by TCRdb to the mid-2010s). Regarding the study in general: Of the roughly 15 glioblastoma patients in the cohort, all drawn from Phase I and II dendritic cell vaccination trials, 9 were newly diagnosed and 6 had recurrent disease. Autologous tumor lysate-pulsed dendritic cell vaccination was administered to the patients between the early 2000s and the early 2010s. To make the vaccine, monocyte-derived dendritic cells were cultured for six to eight days with IL-4 and GM-CSF and then pulsed overnight with autologous tumor lysate. Patients received three intradermal dendritic cell vaccine injections at biweekly intervals in the arm below the axilla. Tumor-infiltrating lymphocyte content was quantified and tumor and blood repertoires were compared in dendritic cell-vaccinated glioblastoma patients by deep sequencing of TCR beta CDR3 regions. Survival after dendritic cell vaccination was correlated with TCR sequencing metrics such as TIL content and the overlap between tumor and blood repertoires.

TCRB CDR3 regions were amplified from 1.5 to 2.5 ug genomic DNA, or all available DNA if less, using the immunoSEQ assay. For multiplex PCR, 60 forward primers for TCR V beta segments and 13 reverse primers for J beta segments were used. To estimate reads per starting template, synthetic control templates were spiked into each sample at limiting dilution. Reads of 87 bp were generated by sequencing on the Illumina HiSeq System. The authors processed their data as follows. PCR and sequencing errors were removed by a nearest neighbor algorithm that merged closely related sequences. TCR overlap was measured as the percentage of unique tumor TCR beta sequences that were also present in the peripheral blood of the same patient. This immuneACCESS table, as held by TCRdb, lists in-frame sequences with V and J called but not all clones. Of the missing ones, under half trace to an unresolved V gene in checked studies; the others have no known cause. That table supplies the V and J calls and clone size; D and trimming were determined from the DNA. Present in this sample are more than 95,000 clones, 75% to 85% of which were seen just once. 10% to 15% of the sample is held by the ten biggest clonotypes.

To be selected, patients needed enough residual fresh-frozen tumor tissue and more than two years of available survival data. Molecular status otherwise varied across the glioblastoma patients, but none of them carried an isocitrate dehydrogenase mutation. PBMC were collected before vaccination, two weeks after the third vaccination, and at tumor progression if progression occurred. The Qiagen DNeasy Blood extraction Kit was used for extraction of genomic DNA. Points the paper makes about the study in general: Longer time to progression and overall survival after dendritic cell vaccination were predicted by higher estimated pretreatment TIL content. The three-group TCR overlap response model was described as speculative and requiring prospective validation. The cohort was small and heterogeneous, with few patients having full blood and tumor sets and even fewer initial-recurrent tumor pairs. TCR clonality showed no direct relationship with survival, which suggests that a diverse polyclonal response may matter.

The sample here was blood, taken before dendritic cell vaccination. The receptor's source is a human donor with glioblastoma.

For the CDR3, the sequence is CASTPNTQGAEETQYF. The bases are TGTGCCAGCACTCCGAACACTCAGGGGGCGGAGGAGACCCAGTACTTC. The chain is encoded by TRBV2 joined to TRBJ2-5; TRBD1 fits 8 bases in the junction. The germline V gene sets CDR1 to SNHLY and CDR2 to FYNNEI. The V end gives up 7 bases and the J end 5 bases, leaving 15 bases in the junction not matched to a gene. The CDR3 starts with the cysteine, ends with the phenylalanine, and has 16 residues. The only DNA kept is the CDR3, 48 bases in frame from the first base.